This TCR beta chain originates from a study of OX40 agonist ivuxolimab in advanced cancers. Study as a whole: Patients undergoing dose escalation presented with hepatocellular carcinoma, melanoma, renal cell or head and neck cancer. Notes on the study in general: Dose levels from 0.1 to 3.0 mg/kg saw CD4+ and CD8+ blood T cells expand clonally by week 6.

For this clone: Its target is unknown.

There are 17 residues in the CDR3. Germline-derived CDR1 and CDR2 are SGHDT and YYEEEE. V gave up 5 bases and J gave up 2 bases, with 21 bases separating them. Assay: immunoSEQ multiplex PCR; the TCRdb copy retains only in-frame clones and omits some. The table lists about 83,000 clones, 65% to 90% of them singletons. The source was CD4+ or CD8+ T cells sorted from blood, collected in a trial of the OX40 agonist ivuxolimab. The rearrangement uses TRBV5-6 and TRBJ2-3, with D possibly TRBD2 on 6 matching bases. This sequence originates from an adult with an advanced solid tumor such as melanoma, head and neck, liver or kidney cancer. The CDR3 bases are TGTGCCAGCAGTCACGGGGAGATGGGGGGATACACAGATACGCAGTATTTT. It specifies CASSHGEMGGYTDTQYF.